This paragraph reports one T cell receptor beta chain. Its cognate antigen is unknown. Use of 60 Vbeta and 13 Jbeta primers characterized the PCR. Produced via immunoSEQ multiplex PCR; TCRdb's table is partial and in-frame only. The sample includes 100,000 to 150,000 clones, under 85% seen only once; the top ten take about 13%. The data were taken from a study of cytomegalovirus exposure and HLA in healthy donors. V dropped 5 bases and J dropped 1 base, with 11 bases sitting between them. Germline CDR1 reads SGHVS; CDR2 reads FQNEAQ. The CDR3 spans 14 residues. Study-wide points: One later analysis reportedly identified an Asian-associated ancestry cluster that showed fewer N-insertions than the approximately 600-donor mean. Earlier analysis yielded a pattern in which most TCR beta V segments were productive about 87% or about 30% of the time. Some TCR beta chains (164 of them) were listed as cytomegalovirus-associated. The authors judged a highly shared variant cluster likely a sequencing artifact.

The TCR sequence derives from a woman in her thirties or forties in good health and CMV-seropositive. The sample consisted of PBMCs. The chain joins TRBV7-8 to TRBJ1-2; no clear D gene. The CDR3 bases are TGTGCCAGCAGCCCTGAGACACGTAACTATGGCTACACCTTC. Its translation is CASSPETRNYGYTF.